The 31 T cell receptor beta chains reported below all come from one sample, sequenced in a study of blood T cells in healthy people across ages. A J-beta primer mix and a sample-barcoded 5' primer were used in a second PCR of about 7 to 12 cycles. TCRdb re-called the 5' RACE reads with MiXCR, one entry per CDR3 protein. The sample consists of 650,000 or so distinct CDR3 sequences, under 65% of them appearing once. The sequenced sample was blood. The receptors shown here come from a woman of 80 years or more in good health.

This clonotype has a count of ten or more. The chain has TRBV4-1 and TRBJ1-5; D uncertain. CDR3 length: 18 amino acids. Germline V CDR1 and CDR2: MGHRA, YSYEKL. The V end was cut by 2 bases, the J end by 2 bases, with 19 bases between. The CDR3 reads CASSQQVTGGVGNQPQHF. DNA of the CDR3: TGCGCCAGCAGCCAACAAGTAACGGGCGGCGTGGGCAATCAGCCCCAGCATTTT.

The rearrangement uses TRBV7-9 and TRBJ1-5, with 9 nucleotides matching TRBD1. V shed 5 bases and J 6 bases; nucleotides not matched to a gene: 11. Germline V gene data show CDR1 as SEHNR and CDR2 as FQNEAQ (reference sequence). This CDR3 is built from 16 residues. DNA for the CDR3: TGTGCCAGCAGCCCGGGACAGGGTCGCGTCGTTCAGCCCCAGCATTTT. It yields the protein CASSPGQGRVVQPQHF.

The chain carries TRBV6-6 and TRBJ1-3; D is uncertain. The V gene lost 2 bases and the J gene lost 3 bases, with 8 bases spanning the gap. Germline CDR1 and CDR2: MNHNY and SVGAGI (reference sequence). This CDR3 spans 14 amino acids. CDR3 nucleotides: TGTGCCAGCAGTTACCTCTGCGATGGAAACACCATATATTTT. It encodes CASSYLCDGNTIYF.

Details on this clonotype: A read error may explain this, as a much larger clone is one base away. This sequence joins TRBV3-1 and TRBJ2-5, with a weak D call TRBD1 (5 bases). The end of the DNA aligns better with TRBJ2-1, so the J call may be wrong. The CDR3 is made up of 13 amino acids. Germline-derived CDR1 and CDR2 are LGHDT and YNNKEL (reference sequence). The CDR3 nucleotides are TGTGCCAGCAGCCAATTGGGGCAAGAGACCCAGTTCTTC. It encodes CASSQLGQETQFF.

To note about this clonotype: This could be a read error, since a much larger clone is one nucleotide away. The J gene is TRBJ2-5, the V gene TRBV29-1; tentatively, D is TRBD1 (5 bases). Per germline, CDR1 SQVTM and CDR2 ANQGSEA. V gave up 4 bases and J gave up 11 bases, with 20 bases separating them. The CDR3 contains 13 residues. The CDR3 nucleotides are TGCAGCGTTGTGGGGCGGCCTGGAAATGAGCAGTACTTC. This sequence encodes CSVVGRPGNEQYF.

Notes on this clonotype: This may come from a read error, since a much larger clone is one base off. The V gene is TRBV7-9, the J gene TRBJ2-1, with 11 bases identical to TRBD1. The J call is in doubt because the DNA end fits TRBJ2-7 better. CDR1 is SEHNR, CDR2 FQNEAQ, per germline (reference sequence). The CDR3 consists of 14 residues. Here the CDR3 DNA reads TGTGCCAGCTCCGGGACAGGGGGTATCAATGAGCAGTACTTC. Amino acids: CASSGTGGINEQYF.

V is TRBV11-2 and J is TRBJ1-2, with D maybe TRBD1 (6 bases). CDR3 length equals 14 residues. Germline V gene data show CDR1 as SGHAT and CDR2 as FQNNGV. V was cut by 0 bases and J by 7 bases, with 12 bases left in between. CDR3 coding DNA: TGTGCCAGCAGCTTAGATCGACAGGCGACTGGCTACACCTTC. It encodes CASSLDRQATGYTF.

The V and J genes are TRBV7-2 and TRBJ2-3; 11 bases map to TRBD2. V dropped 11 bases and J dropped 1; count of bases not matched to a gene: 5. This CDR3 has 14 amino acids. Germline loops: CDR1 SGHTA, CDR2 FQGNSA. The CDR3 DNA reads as TGTGCCGGCATACTAGCGGGGGGCACAGATACGCAGTATTTT. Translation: CAGILAGGTDTQYF. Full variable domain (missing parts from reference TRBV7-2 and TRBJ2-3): GAGVSQSPSNKVTEKGKDVELRCDPISGHTALYWYRQSLGQGLEFLIYFQGNSAPDKSGLPSDRFSAERTGGSVSTLTIQRTQQEDSAVYLCAGILAGGTDTQYFGPGTRLTVL.

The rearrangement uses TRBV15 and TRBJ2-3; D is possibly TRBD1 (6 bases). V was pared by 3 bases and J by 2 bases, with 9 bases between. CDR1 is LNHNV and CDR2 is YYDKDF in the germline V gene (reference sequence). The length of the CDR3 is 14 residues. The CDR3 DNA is TGTGCCACCAGCAGTGGACAGACCACAGATACGCAGTATTTT. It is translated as CATSSGQTTDTQYF.

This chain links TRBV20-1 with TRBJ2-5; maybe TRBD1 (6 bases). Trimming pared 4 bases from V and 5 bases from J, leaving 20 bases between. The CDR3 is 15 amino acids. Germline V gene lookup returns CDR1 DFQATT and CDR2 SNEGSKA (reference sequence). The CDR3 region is CSAKWDNEYLETQYF. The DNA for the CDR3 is TGCAGTGCTAAATGGGACAACGAGTATTTGGAGACCCAGTACTTC.

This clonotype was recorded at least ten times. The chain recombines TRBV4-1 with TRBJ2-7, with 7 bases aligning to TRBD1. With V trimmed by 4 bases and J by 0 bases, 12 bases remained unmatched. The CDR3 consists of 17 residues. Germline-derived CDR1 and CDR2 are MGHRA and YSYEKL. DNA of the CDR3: TGCGCCAGCAGCCGACGGACAGGAGACACGAGCTCCTACGAGCAGTACTTC. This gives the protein CASSRRTGDTSSYEQYF.

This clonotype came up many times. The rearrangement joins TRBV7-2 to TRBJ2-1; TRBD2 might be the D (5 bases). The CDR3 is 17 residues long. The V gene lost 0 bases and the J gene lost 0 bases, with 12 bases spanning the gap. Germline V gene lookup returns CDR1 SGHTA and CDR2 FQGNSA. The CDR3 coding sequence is TGTGCCAGCAGCTTAGCCGCGGCCGCGGGCTCCTACAATGAGCAGTTCTTC. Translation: CASSLAAAAGSYNEQFF.

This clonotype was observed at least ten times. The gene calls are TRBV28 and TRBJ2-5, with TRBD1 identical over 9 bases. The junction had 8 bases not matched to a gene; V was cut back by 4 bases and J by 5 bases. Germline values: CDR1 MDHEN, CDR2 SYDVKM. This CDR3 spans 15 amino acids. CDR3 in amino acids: CASSSGTGQRETQYF. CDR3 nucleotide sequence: TGTGCCAGCAGTTCCGGGACAGGGCAGCGGGAGACCCAGTACTTC.

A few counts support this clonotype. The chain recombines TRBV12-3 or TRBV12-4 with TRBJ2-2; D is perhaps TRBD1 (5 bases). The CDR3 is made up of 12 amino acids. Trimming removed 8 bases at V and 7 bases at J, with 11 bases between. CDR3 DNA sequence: TGTGCCAGCGGACATTATAGCGGGGAGCTGTTTTTT. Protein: CASGHYSGELFF.

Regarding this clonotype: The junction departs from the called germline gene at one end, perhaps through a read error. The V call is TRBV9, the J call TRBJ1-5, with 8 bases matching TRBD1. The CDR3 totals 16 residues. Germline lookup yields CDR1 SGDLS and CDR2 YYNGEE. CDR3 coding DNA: TGTACCAGCAGCCCTGGGACAGGCTATAGCAATCAGCCCCAGCATTTT. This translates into CTSSPGTGYSNQPQHF.

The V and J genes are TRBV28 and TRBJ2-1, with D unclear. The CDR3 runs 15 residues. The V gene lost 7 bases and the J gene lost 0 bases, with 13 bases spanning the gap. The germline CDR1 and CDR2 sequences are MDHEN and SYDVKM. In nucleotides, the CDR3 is TGTGCCAGCATTAAGGGTGCGCCCTCCTACAATGAGCAGTTCTTC. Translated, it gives CASIKGAPSYNEQFF.

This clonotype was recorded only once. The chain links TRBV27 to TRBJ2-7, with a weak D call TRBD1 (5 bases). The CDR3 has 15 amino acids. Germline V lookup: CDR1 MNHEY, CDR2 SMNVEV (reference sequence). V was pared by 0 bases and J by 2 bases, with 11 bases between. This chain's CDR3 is CASSLSGDWAYEQYF. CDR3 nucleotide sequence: TGTGCCAGCAGTTTATCAGGGGATTGGGCCTACGAGCAGTACTTC.

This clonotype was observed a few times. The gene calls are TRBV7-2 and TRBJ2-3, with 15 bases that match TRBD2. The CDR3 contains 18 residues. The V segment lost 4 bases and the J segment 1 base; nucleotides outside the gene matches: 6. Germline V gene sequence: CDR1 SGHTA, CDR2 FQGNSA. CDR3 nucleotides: TGTGCCAGCAGCTCCGGACTAGCGGGGGGGCTTGGCACAGATACGCAGTATTTT. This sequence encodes CASSSGLAGGLGTDTQYF.

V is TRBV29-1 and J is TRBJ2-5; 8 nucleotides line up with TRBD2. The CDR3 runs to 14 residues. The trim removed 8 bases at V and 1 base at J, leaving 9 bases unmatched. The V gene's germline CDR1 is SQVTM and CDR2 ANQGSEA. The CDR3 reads CSHGTRGRQETQYF. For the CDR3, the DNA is TGCAGCCACGGGACTAGGGGCCGCCAAGAGACCCAGTACTTC. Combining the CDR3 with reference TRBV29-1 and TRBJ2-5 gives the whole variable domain SAVISQKPSRDICQRGTSLTIQCQVDSQVTMMFWYRQQPGQSLTLIATANQGSEATYESGFVIDKFPISRPNLTFSTLTVSNMSPEDSSIYLCSHGTRGRQETQYFGPGTRLLVL.

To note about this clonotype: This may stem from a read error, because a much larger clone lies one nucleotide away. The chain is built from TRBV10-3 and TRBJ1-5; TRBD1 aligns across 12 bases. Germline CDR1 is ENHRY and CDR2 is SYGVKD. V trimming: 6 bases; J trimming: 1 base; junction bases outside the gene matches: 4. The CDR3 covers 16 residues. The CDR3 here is CAISRDRGPSNQPQHF. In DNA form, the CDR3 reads TGTGCCATCAGCCGGGACAGGGGGCCGAGCAATCAGCCCCAGCATTTT.

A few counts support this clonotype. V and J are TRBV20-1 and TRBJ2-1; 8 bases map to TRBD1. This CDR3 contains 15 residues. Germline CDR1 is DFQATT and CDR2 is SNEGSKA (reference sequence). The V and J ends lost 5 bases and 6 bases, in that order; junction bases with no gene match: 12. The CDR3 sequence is CSAQGTDRAINEQFF. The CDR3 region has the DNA TGCAGTGCTCAAGGGACGGACAGGGCCATCAATGAGCAGTTCTTC.

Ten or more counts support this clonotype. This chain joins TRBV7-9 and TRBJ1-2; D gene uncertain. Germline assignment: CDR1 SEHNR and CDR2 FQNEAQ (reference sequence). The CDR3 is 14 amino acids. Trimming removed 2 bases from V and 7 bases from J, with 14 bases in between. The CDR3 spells CASSLSWGEGGYTF. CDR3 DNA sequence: TGTGCCAGCAGCTTATCCTGGGGAGAGGGTGGCTACACCTTC.

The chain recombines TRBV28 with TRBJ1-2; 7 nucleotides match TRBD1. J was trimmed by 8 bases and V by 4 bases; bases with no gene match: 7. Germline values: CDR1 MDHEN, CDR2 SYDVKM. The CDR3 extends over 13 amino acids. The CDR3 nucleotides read TGTGCCAGCAGTTACCGGGACAGACTCGGCTACACCTTC. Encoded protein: CASSYRDRLGYTF.

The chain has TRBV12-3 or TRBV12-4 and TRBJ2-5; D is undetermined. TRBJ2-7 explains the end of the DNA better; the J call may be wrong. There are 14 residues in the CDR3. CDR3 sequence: CASSLLLKGPEQYF. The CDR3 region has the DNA TGTGCCAGCAGTCTCCTACTCAAGGGTCCCGAGCAGTACTTC.

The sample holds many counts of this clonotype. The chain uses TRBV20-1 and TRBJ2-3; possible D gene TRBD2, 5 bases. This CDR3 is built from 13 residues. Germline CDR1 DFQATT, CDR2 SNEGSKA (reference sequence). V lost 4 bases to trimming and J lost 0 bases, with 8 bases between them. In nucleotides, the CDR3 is TGCAGTGCTACCCGGACTAGCACAGATACGCAGTATTTT. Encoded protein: CSATRTSTDTQYF.

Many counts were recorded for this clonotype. The CDR3 region is CALNRNRRNEAFF. The CDR3, as DNA: TGTGCCCTCAATAGGAACAGGCGGAATGAAGCTTTCTTT. This chain joins TRBV7-9 and TRBJ1-1, with D possibly TRBD1 on 5 matching bases. This CDR3 is 13 amino acids long. V was pared by 11 bases and J by 7 bases, with 20 bases between. Germline V gives CDR1 SEHNR, CDR2 FQNEAQ (reference sequence).

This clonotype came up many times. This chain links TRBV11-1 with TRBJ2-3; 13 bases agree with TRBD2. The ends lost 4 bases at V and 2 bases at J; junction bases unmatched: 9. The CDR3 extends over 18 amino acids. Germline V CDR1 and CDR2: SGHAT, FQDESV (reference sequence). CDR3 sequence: CASSWTSGSVASTDTQYF. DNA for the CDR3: TGTGCCAGCAGCTGGACTAGCGGGAGTGTTGCCTCCACAGATACGCAGTATTTT.

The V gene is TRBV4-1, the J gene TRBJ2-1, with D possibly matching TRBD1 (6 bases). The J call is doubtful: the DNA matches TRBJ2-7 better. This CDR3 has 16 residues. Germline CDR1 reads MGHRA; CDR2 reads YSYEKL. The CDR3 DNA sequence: TGCGCCAGCAGCCAAGATCTGGGGACAACCTACAATGAGCAGTACTTC. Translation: CASSQDLGTTYNEQYF.

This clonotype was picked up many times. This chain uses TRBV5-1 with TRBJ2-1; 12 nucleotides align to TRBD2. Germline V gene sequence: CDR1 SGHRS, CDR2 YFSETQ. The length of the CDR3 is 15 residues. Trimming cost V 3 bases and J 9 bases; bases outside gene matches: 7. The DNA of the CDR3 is TGCGCCAGCAGCTGGACTAGCGGGAAATTCGCTGAGCAGTTCTTC. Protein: CASSWTSGKFAEQFF.

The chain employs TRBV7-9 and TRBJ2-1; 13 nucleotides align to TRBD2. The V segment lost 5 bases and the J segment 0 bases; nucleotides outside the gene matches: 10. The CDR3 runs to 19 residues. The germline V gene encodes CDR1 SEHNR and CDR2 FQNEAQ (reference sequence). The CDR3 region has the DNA TGTGCCAGCAGCCCCAGGACGGGACTAGCGGGGTACTCCTACAATGAGCAGTTCTTC. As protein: CASSPRTGLAGYSYNEQFF.

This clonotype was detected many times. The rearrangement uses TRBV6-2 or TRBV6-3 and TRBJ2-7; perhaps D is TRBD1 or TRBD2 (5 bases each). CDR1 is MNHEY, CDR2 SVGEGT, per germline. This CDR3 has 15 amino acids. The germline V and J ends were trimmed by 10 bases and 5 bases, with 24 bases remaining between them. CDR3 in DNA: TGTGCCACCCGCTATGTACCGGGACCCACGGACGAGCAGTACTTC. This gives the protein CATRYVPGPTDEQYF.